Included here is one T cell receptor beta chain sequence, with context. These data belong to a study of blood T cell repertoires in COVID-19. V lost 6 bases and J lost 4, with 12 bases in between. CDR1 and CDR2 from the germline V gene are MNHNY and SVGAGI (reference sequence). CDR3 length: 13 amino acids. In the source study's methods: Nucleated cell counts were estimated from reference gene primer amplification. Sequencing used immunoSEQ multiplex PCR; TCRdb keeps in-frame clones, though not all of them. The V and J calls and the clone size are those of that table, but D and trimming were determined from the DNA. Of 200,000 to 300,000 clones listed, around 90% are singletons.

This receptor was obtained from a woman aged 60 to 75 with COVID-19, enrolled during active disease. The chain recombines TRBV6-6 with TRBJ1-2, with unresolved D. The specimen was peripheral blood. The CDR3 DNA is TGTGCCAGCAGCCCCGGGGAGGTCTATGGCTACACCTTC. This sequence encodes CASSPGEVYGYTF.